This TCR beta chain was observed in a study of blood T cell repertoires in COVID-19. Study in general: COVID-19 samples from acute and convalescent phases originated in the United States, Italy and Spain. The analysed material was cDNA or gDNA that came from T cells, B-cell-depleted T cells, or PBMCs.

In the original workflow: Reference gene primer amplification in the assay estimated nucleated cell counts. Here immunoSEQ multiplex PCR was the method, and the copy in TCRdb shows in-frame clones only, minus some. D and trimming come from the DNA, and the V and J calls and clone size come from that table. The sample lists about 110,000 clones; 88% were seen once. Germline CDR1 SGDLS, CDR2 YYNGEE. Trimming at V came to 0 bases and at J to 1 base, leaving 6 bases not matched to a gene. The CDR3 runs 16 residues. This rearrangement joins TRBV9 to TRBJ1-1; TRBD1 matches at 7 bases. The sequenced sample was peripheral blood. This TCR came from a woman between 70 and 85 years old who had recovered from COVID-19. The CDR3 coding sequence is TGTGCCAGCAGCGTAGGGCCAGGGGGGCAGAACACTGAAGCTTTCTTT. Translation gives CASSVGPGGQNTEAFF.